Each of the 10 T cell receptor beta chains below was sequenced from the same sample in a study of CD8+ T cells in alopecia areata. Sequencing templates came from extracted RNA that was reverse transcribed into cDNA. Generated by immunoSEQ multiplex PCR, the TCRdb table keeps only in-frame clones and is missing some. The sample lists 100,000 to 120,000 clones, approximately 63% occurring once. What was sequenced was CD8+ T cells sorted from blood. These receptors were obtained from a human donor in good health.

V gene TRBV7-9 combines with J gene TRBJ1-2, with TRBD1 identical over 8 bases. This CDR3 spans 12 amino acids. Germline trimming cut 3 bases from V and 7 bases from J; bases unmatched to any gene: 1. Germline values: CDR1 SEHNR, CDR2 FQNEAQ (reference sequence). Here the CDR3 reads CASSLTGVGYTF. CDR3 nucleotide sequence: TGTGCCAGCAGCTTGACAGGGGTTGGCTACACCTTC.

This clone has only a few counts. The chain carries TRBV29-1 and TRBJ2-3, with D hard to call. Germline V CDR1 and CDR2: SQVTM, ANQGSEA. V lost 1 base, J lost 1 base, and 15 bases lay in between. The CDR3 has 16 amino acids. The CDR3 reads CSVEANKLKRTDTQYF. The CDR3 coding sequence is TGCAGCGTTGAAGCAAACAAACTAAAACGCACAGATACGCAGTATTTT.

The V gene is TRBV28, the J gene TRBJ1-1; D might be TRBD1 (5 bases). Between the trimmed V and J ends, which lost 6 bases and 4 bases, there was a span of 12 bases. This CDR3 is 13 amino acids long. The V gene's germline CDR1 is MDHEN and CDR2 SYDVKM. CDR3 nucleotides: TGTGCCAGCAGACCGGGACGTAGCACTGAAGCTTTCTTT. Residues: CASRPGRSTEAFF.

This clone came up a few times. The chain links TRBV7-8 to TRBJ1-5; D is unresolved. Germline CDR1 SGHVS, CDR2 FQNEAQ. V was cut by 5 bases and J by 5 bases, with 13 bases left in between. The CDR3 covers 14 residues. CDR3 sequence: CASSTGHPDQPQHF. CDR3 sequence (DNA): TGTGCCAGCAGCACGGGTCACCCAGATCAGCCCCAGCATTTT.

This clone showed up just once. The J gene is TRBJ2-5, the V gene TRBV13, with TRBD1 matching over 11 bases. Germline V lookup: CDR1 PRHDT, CDR2 FYEKMQ (reference sequence). The ends lost 5 bases at V and 5 bases at J; junction bases unmatched: 4. This CDR3 contains 14 residues. The CDR3 coding sequence is TGTGCCAGCAGCCAGGACAGGGGGCTCGAGACCCAGTACTTC. Translation gives CASSQDRGLETQYF.

This sequence joins TRBV5-1 and TRBJ2-2; no reliable D call. V gave up 2 bases and J gave up 3 bases, with 14 bases separating them. The CDR3 contains 16 residues. Germline CDR1 reads SGHRS; CDR2 reads YFSETQ. CDR3 region: CASSFSGVGYTGELFF. The DNA of the CDR3 is TGCGCCAGCAGCTTCTCGGGCGTCGGGTACACCGGGGAGCTGTTTTTT.

The rearrangement links TRBV15 to TRBJ2-3; possible D gene TRBD1, 7 bases. Germline CDR1 LNHNV, CDR2 YYDKDF (reference sequence). CDR3 length equals 17 residues. Trimming removed 0 bases from V and 6 bases from J, with 19 bases in between. The CDR3 reads CATSREGQGGSEDTQYF. CDR3 DNA: TGTGCCACCAGCAGAGAGGGGCAGGGGGGCTCAGAGGATACGCAGTATTTT.

This clone came up once. The chain has TRBV7-8 and TRBJ2-3; D assignment may be TRBD1 or TRBD2 (5 bases each). V lost 4 bases to trimming and J lost 5 bases, with 16 bases between them. The CDR3 sequence is 15 residues long. Germline assignment: CDR1 SGHVS and CDR2 FQNEAQ. CDR3 sequence reads: CASSSHGAGGDTQYF. CDR3 nucleotide sequence: TGTGCCAGCAGCTCCCACGGGGCCGGCGGAGATACGCAGTATTTT.

The chain couples TRBV28 to TRBJ1-6; TRBD1 might be the D (5 bases). The germline CDR1 and CDR2 sequences are MDHEN and SYDVKM. V dropped 6 bases and J dropped 5 bases, with 23 bases sitting between them. This CDR3 is built from 18 residues. As DNA, the CDR3 is TGTGCCAGCAGCTATGGACACCGTCGGACATACCATAATTCACCCCTCCACTTT. Translation gives CASSYGHRRTYHNSPLHF.

This sequence joins TRBV4-2 and TRBJ2-1; the match to TRBD2 covers 10 bases. Trimming removed 5 bases from V and 1 base from J; junction bases left unmatched: 17. CDR1 LGHNA and CDR2 YNFKEQ come from the germline V gene. This CDR3 is 20 amino acids long. The CDR3, as DNA: TGTGCCAGCAGCGCCCCCTCCGGACTAGCGGCGACCATTTCCTACAATGAGCAGTTCTTC. It is translated as CASSAPSGLAATISYNEQFF.